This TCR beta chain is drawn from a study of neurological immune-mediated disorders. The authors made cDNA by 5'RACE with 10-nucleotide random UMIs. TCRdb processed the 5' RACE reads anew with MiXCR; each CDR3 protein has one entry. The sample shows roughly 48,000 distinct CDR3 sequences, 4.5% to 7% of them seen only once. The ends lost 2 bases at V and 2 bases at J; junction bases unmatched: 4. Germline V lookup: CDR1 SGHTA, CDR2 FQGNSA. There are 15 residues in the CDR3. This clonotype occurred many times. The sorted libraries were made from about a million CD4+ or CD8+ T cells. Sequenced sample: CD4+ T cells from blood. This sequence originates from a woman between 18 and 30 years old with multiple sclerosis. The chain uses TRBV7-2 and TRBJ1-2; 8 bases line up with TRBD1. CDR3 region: CASSLYRQGNYGYTF. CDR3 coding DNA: TGTGCCAGCAGCTTATACCGACAGGGGAACTATGGCTACACCTTC.